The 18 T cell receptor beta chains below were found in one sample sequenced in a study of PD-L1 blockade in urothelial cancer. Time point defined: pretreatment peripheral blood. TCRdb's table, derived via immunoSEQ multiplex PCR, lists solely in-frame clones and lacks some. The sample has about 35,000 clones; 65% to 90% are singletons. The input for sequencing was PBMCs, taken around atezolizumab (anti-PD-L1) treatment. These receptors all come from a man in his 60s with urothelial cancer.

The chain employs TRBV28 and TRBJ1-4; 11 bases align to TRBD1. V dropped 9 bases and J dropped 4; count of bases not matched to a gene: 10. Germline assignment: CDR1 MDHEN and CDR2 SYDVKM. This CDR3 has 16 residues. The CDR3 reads CARPGQGVKCNEKLFF. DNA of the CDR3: TGTGCCAGACCGGGACAGGGGGTAAAATGTAATGAAAAACTGTTTTTT.

CDR3 sequence reads: CASSRQGAKTEAFF. The DNA for the CDR3 is TGTGCCAGTAGCCGACAGGGGGCGAAGACTGAAGCTTTCTTT. The chain recombines TRBV19 with TRBJ1-1; TRBD1 matches 10 bases. This CDR3 has 14 amino acids. Germline trimming cut 6 bases from V and 5 bases from J; bases unmatched to any gene: 6. Germline V gene lookup returns CDR1 LNHDA and CDR2 SQIVND (reference sequence).

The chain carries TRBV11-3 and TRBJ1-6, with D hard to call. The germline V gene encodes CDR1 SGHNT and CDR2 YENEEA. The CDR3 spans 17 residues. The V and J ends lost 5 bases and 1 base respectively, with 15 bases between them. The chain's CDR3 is CASSSLSQVSYNSPLHF. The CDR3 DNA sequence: TGTGCCAGCAGCAGCTTATCTCAGGTTTCCTATAATTCACCCCTCCACTTT.

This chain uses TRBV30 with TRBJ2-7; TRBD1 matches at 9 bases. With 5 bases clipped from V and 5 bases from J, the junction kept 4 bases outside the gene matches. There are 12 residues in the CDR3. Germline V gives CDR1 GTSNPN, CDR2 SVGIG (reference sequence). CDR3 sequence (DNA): TGTGCCTGGGGACAGGGGTCTGACGAGCAGTACTTC. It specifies CAWGQGSDEQYF.

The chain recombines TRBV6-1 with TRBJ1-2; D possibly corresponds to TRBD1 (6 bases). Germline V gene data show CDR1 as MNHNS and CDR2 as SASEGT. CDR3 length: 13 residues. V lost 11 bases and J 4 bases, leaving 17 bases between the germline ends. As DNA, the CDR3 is TGTGCCGGCTACAAGACAGGTCCCTATGGCTACACCTTC. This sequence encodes CAGYKTGPYGYTF.

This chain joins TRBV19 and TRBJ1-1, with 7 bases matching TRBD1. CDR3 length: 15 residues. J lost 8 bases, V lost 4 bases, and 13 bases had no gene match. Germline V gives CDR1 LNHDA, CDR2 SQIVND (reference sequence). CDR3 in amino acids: CASSTLEQGIAEAFF. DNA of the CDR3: TGTGCCAGTAGTACCCTCGAACAGGGGATCGCCGAAGCTTTCTTT.

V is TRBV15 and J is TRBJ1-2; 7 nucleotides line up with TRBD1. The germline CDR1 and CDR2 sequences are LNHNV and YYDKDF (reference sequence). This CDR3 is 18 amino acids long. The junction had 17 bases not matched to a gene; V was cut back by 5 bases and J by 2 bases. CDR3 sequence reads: CATSRSFVAGGSNYGYTF. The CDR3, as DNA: TGTGCCACCAGCCGATCCTTCGTGGCAGGGGGATCGAACTATGGCTACACCTTC. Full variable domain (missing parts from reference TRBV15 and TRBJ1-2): DAMVIQNPRYQVTQFGKPVTLSCSQTLNHNVMYWYQQKSSQAPKLLFHYYDKDFNNEADTPDNFQSRRPNTSFCFLDIRSPGLGDTAMYLCATSRSFVAGGSNYGYTFGSGTRLTVV.

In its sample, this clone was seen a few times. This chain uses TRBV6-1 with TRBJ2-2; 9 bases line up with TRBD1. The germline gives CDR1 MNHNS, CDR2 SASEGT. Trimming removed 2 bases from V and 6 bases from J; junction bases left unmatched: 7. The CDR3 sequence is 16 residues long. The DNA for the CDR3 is TGTGCCAGCAGTGAACCTCCGGGACAGGGACCCGGGGAGCTGTTTTTT. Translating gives CASSEPPGQGPGELFF.

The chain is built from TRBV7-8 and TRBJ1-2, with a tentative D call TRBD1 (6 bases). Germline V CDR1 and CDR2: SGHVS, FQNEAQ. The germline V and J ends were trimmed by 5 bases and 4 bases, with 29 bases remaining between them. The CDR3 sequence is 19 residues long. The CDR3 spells CASSPGEGLRGGSSYGYTF. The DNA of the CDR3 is TGTGCCAGCAGCCCCGGGGAGGGACTCAGGGGAGGTTCAAGCTATGGCTACACCTTC.

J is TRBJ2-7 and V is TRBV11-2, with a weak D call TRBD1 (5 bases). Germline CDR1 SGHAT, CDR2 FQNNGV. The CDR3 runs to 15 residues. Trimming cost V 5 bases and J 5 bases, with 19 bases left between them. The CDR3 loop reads CASSPLVGAGNEQYF. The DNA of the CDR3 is TGTGCCAGCAGCCCTTTGGTTGGCGCAGGGAACGAGCAGTACTTC.

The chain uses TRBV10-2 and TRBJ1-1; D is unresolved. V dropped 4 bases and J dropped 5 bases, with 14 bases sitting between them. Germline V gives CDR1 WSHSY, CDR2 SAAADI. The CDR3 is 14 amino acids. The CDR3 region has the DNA TGCGCCAGCAGTGTTGGCCCCCCCGGGACTGAAGCTTTCTTT. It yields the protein CASSVGPPGTEAFF.

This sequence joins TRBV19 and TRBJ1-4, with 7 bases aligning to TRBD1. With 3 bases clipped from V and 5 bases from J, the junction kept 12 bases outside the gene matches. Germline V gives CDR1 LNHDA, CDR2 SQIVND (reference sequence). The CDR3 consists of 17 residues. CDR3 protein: CASSMPMRDSENEKLFF. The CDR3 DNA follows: TGTGCCAGTAGTATGCCCATGCGGGACAGCGAAAATGAAAAACTGTTTTTT.

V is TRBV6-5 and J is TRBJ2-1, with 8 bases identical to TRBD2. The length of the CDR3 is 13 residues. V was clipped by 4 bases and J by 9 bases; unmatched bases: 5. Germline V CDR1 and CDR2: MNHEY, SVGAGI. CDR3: CASSSGGAGEQFF. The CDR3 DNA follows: TGTGCCAGCAGTTCCGGGGGGGCAGGTGAGCAGTTCTTC.

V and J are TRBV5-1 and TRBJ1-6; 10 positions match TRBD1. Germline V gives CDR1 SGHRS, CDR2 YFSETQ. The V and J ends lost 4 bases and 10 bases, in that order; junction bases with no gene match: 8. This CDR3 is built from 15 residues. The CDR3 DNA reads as TGCGCCAGCAGCCCTGGGACAGGGGTAAACTCACCCCTCCACTTT. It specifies CASSPGTGVNSPLHF.

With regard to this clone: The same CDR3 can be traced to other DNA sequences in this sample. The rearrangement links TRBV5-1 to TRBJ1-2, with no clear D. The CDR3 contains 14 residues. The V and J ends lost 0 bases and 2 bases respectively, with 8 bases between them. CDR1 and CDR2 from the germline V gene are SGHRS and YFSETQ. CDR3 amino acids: CASSLDGGNYGYTF. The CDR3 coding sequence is TGCGCCAGCAGCTTGGACGGCGGCAACTATGGCTACACCTTC.

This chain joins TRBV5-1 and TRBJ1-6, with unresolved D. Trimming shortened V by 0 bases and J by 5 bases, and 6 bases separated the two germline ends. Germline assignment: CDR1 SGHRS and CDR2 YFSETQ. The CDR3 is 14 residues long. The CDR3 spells CASSLGEDNSPLHF. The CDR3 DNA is TGCGCCAGCAGCTTGGGGGAGGATAATTCACCCCTCCACTTT.

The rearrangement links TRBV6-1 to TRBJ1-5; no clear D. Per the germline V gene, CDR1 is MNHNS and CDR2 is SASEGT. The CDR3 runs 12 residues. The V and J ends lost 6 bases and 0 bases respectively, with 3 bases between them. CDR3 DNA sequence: TGTGCCAGCAGATATAGCAATCAGCCCCAGCATTTT. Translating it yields CASRYSNQPQHF.

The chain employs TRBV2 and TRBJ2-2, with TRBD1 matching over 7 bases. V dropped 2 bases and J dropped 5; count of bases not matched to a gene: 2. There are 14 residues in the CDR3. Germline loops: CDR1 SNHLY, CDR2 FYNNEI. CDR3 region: CASSEQGETGELFF. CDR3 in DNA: TGTGCCAGCAGTGAACAGGGGGAGACCGGGGAGCTGTTTTTT. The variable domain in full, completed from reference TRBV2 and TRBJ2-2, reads EPEVTQTPSHQVTQMGQEVILRCVPISNHLYFYWYRQILGQKVEFLVSFYNNEISEKSEIFDDQFSVERPDGSNFTLKIRSTKLEDSAMYFCASSEQGETGELFFGEGSRLTVL.